Listed below are T cell receptor beta chains from one sample, sequenced in a study of a mutant IDH1 vaccine in newly diagnosed glioma. Assay used: immunoSEQ multiplex PCR; TCRdb lists only in-frame clones, some missing. The sample lists approximately 27,000 clones; more than 70% were seen once. These TCRs' antigens remain unknown. The specimen was PBMCs, collected from a glioma patient whose treatment included an IDH1 peptide vaccine. All receptors come from a man aged 18 to 35 with glioma. CDR3s include the opening cysteine and the closing phenylalanine or tryptophan.

j_call v_call cdr3_length cdr3_aa
TRBJ1-1 TRBV25-1 11 CASSKNTEAFF
TRBJ2-7 TRBV30 14 CAWIPLGSPYEQYF
TRBJ2-7 TRBV7-8 16 CASSLAAGGDRYEQYF
TRBJ1-2 TRBV6-1 15 CASSEVGDRGFVYTF
TRBJ1-2 TRBV7-9 15 CASSLGQSHNYGYTF
TRBJ2-6 TRBV5-1 16 CASSLVGLAGANVLTF
TRBJ2-5 TRBV2 10 CASSEETQYF
TRBJ1-2 TRBV29-1 12 CSVWTANYGYTF
TRBJ2-3 TRBV27 18 CASSLRATSSWLTDTQYF
TRBJ2-1 TRBV9 16 CASSGPPGSSYNEQFF
TRBJ1-6 TRBV5-1 16 CASSPQGPSYNSPLHF
TRBJ2-7 TRBV2 13 CASSGARAYEQYF
TRBJ1-2 TRBV4-2 13 CASSHTDGGGYTF
TRBJ2-7 TRBV5-1 15 CASGITGYGSDEQYF
TRBJ2-5 TRBV7-9 15 CASRRLGRGQETQYF
TRBJ2-1 TRBV6-4 16 CASSPASGDGYNEQFF
TRBJ2-7 TRBV7-9 15 CASSLARDNSYEQYF
TRBJ2-7 TRBV4-3 15 CASSQRQGPAYEQYF